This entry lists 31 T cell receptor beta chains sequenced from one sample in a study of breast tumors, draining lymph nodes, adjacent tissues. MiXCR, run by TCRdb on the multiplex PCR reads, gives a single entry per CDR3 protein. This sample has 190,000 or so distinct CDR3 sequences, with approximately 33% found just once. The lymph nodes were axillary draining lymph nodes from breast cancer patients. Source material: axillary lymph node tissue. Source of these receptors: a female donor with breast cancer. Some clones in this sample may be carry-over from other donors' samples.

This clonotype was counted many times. CDR3 in DNA: TGTGCCAGCAGCCAGGGGCCACAGGGGACCTACGAGCAGTACTTC. Its protein product is CASSQGPQGTYEQYF. The genes are TRBV13 and TRBJ2-7; 7 nucleotides line up with TRBD1. The V and J ends lost 5 bases and 2 bases, in that order; junction bases with no gene match: 9. CDR3 length: 15 residues. Germline CDR1 PRHDT, CDR2 FYEKMQ (reference sequence).

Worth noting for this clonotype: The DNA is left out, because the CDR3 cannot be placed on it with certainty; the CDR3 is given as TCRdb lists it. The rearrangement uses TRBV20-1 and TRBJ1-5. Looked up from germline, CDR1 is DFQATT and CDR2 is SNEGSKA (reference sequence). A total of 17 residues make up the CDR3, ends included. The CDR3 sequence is CSASYGRAFFGSGTQHF.

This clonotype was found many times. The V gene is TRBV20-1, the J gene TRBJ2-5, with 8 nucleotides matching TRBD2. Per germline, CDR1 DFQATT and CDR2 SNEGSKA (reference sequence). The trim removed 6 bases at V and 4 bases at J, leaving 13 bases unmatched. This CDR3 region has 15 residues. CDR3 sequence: CSASPGLAGGETQYF. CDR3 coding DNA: TGCAGTGCCAGTCCAGGACTAGCAGGTGGAGAGACCCAGTACTTC.

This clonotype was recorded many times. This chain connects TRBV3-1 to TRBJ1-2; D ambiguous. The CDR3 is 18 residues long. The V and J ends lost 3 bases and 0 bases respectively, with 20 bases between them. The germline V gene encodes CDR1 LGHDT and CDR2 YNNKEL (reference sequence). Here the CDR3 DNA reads TGTGCCAGCAGCCACCTTACCGGACCCGATAGACCTAACTATGGCTACACCTTC. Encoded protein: CASSHLTGPDRPNYGYTF.

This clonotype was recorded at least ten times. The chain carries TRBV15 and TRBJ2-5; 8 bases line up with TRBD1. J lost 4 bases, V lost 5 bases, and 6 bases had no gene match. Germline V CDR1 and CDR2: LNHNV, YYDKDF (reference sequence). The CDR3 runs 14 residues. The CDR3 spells CATSWGRGRETQYF. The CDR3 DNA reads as TGTGCCACCAGCTGGGGCAGGGGGCGAGAGACCCAGTACTTC.

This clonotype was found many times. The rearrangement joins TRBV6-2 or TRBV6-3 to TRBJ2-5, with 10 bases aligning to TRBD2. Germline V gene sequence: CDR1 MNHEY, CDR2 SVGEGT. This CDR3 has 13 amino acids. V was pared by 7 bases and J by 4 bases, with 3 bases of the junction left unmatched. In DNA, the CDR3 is TGTGCCAGCAACCTAGCGGGAGCAGAGACCCAGTACTTC. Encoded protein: CASNLAGAETQYF.

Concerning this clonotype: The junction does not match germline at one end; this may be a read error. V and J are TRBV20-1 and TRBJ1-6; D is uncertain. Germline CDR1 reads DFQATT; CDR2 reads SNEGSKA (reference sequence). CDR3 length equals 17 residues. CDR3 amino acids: CSTRPLGSSSYNSPLHF. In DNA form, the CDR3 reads TGCAGTACTAGGCCCCTGGGGAGCAGCTCCTACAATTCACCCCTCCACTTT.

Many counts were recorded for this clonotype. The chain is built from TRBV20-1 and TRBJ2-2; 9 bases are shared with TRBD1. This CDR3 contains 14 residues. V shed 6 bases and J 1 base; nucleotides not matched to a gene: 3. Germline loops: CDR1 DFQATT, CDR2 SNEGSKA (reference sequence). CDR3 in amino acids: CSARTGVNTGELFF. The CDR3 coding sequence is TGCAGTGCGCGGACAGGGGTGAACACCGGGGAGCTGTTTTTT.

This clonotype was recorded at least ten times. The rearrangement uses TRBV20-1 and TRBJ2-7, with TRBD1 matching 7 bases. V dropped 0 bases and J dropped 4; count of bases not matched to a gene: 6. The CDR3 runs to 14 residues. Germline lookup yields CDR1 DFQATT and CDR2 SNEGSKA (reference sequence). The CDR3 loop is CSARDQPQGYEQYF. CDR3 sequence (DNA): TGCAGTGCTAGAGATCAACCACAGGGGTACGAGCAGTACTTC.

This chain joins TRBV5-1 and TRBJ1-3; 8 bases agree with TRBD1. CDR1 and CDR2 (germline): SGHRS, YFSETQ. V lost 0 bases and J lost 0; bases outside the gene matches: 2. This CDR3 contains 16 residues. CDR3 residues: CASSLGTGSSGNTIYF. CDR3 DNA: TGCGCCAGCAGCTTGGGGACAGGGTCCTCTGGAAACACCATATATTTT.

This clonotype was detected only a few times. The CDR3 DNA sequence: TGCAGCGTTACCAGGGACACTGAAGCTTTCTTT. It yields the protein CSVTRDTEAFF. The V call is TRBV29-1, the J call TRBJ1-1; D might be TRBD1 (5 bases). The germline gives CDR1 SQVTM, CDR2 ANQGSEA. This CDR3 region has 11 residues. V lost 5 bases and J 3 bases, leaving 7 bases between the germline ends.

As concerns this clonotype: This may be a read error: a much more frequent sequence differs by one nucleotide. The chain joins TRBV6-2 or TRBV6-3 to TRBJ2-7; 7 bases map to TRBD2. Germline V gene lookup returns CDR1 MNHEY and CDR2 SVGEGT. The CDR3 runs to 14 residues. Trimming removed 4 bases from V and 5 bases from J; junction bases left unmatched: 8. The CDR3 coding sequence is TGTGCCAGCAGTTCGTCACTAGCGCTCGACGAGCAGTACTTC. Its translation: CASSSSLALDEQYF.

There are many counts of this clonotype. The DNA of the CDR3 is TGTGCCAGCAGCCTAAGACAGGGCTACAATGAGCAGTTCTTC. This gives the protein CASSLRQGYNEQFF. The chain joins TRBV7-2 to TRBJ2-1; TRBD1 matches 7 bases. In germline, CDR1 is SGHTA, CDR2 FQGNSA. The length of the CDR3 is 14 residues. With V trimmed by 5 bases and J by 3 bases, 4 bases remained unmatched.

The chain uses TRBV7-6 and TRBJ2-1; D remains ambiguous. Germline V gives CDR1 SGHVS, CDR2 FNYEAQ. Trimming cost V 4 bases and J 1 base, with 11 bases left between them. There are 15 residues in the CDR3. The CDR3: CASSSPVGSYNEQFF. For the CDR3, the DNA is TGTGCCAGCAGCTCGCCCGTGGGGTCCTACAATGAGCAGTTCTTC.

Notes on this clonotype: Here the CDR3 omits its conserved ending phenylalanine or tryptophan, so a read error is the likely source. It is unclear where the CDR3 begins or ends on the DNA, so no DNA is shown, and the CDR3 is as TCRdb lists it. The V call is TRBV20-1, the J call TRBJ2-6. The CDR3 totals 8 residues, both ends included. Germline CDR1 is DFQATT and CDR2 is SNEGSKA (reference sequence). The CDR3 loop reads CSARRGTS.

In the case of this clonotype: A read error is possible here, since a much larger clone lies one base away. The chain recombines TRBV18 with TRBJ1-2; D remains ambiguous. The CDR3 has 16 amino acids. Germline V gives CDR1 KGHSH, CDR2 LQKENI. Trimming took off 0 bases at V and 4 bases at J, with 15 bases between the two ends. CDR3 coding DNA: TGTGCCAGCTCACCACCGGTGCTCCAGGAACCCTATGGCTACACCTTC. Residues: CASSPPVLQEPYGYTF.

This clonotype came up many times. CDR3 in amino acids: CSARGLSGYTF. CDR3 DNA: TGCAGTGCTAGGGGGCTGAGCGGCTACACCTTC. The chain carries TRBV20-1 and TRBJ1-2; weak D call: TRBD1 (5 bases). This CDR3 contains 11 residues. Germline assignment: CDR1 DFQATT and CDR2 SNEGSKA (reference sequence). V was pared by 3 bases and J by 8 bases, with 10 bases between.

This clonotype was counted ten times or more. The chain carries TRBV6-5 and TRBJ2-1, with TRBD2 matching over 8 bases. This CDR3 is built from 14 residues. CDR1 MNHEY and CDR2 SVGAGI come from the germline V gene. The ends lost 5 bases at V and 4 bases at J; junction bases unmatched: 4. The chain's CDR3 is CASSGTRGYNEQFF. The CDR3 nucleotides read TGTGCCAGCAGTGGGACTAGGGGTTACAATGAGCAGTTCTTC.

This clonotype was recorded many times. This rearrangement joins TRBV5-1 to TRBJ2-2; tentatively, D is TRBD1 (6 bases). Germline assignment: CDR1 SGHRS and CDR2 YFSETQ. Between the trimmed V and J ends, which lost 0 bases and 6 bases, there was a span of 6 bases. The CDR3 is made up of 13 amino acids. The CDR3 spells CASSLEGAGELFF. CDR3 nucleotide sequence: TGCGCCAGCAGCTTGGAGGGGGCCGGGGAGCTGTTTTTT.

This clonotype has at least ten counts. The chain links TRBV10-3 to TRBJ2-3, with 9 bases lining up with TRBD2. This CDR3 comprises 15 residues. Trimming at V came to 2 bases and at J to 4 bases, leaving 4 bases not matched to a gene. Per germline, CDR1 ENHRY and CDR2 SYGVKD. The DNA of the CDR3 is TGTGCCATCAGTGAGGGGGCGGGAGGGGCAGATACGCAGTATTTT. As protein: CAISEGAGGADTQYF.

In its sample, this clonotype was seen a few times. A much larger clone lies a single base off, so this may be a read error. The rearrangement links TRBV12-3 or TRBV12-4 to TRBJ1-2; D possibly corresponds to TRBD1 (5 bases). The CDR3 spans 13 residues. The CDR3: CASRGTGDYGSTF. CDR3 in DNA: TGTGCCAGCAGAGGTACAGGTGACTATGGCTCCACCTTC.

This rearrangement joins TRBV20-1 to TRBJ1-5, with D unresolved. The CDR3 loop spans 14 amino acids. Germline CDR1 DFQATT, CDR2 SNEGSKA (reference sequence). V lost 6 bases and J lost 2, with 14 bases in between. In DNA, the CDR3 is TGCAGTGCGACCGCGGGGTACGGCAATCAGCCCCAGCATTTT. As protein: CSATAGYGNQPQHF.

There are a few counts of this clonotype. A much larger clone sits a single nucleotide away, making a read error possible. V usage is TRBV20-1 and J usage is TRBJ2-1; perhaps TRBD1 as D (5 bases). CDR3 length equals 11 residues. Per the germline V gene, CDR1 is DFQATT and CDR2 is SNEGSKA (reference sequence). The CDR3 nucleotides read TGCAGTGCCAGGGCGCCCATGGGGCAGTCCTTC. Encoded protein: CSARAPMGQSF.

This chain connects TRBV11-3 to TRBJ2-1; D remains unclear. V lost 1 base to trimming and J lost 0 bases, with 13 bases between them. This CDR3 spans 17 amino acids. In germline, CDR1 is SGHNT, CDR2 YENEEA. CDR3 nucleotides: TGTGCCAGCAGCTTAGGTCCGGCATCGAACTCCTACAATGAGCAGTTCTTC. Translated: CASSLGPASNSYNEQFF.

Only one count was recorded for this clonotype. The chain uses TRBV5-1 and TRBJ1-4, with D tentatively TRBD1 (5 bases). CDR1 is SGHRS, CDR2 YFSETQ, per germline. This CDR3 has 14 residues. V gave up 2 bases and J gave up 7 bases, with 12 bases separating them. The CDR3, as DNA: TGCGCCAGCAGCTTCGAAGGGGAGGGTGAAAAACTGTTTTTT. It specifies CASSFEGEGEKLFF.

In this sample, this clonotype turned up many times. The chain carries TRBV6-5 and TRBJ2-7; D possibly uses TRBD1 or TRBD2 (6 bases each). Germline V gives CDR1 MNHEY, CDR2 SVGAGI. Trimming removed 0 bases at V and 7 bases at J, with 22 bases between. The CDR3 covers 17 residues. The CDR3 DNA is TGTGCCAGCAGTTACTCGACGGGGGCCGGGGGCGGACGGGAGCAGTACTTC. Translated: CASSYSTGAGGGREQYF.

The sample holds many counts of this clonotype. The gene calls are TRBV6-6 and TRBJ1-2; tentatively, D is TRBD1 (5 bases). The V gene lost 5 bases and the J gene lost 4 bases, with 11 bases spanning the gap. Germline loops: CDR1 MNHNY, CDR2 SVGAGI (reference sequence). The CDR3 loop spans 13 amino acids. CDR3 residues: CASSLGEPYGYTF. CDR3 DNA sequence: TGTGCCAGCAGTCTGGGGGAGCCCTATGGCTACACCTTC.

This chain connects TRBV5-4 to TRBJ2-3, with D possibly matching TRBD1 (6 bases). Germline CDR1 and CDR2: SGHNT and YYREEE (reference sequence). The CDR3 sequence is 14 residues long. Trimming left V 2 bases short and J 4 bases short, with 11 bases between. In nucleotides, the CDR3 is TGTGCCAGCAGCTTAGGGGGTCCATCAGATACGCAGTATTTT. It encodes CASSLGGPSDTQYF.

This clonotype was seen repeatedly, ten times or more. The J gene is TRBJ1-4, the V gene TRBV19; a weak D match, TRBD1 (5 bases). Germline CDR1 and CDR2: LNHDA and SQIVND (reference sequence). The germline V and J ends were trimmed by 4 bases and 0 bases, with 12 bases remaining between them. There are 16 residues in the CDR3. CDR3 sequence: CASSTSGKATNEKLFF. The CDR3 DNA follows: TGTGCCAGTAGTACATCAGGGAAGGCAACTAATGAAAAACTGTTTTTT.

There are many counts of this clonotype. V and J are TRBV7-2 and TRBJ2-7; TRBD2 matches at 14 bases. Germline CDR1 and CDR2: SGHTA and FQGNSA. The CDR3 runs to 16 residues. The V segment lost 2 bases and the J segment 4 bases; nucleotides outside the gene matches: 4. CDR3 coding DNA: TGTGCCAGCAGCTTATTTGGGACTAGCGGGAGTTACGAGCAGTACTTC. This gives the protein CASSLFGTSGSYEQYF.

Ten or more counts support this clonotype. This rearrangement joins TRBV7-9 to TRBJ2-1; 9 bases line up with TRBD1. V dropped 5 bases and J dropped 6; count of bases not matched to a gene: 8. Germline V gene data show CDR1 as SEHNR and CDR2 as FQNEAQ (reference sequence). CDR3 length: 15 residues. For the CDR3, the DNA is TGTGCCAGCAGCGGGACGGGACAGGGATTCAATGAGCAGTTCTTC. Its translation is CASSGTGQGFNEQFF.